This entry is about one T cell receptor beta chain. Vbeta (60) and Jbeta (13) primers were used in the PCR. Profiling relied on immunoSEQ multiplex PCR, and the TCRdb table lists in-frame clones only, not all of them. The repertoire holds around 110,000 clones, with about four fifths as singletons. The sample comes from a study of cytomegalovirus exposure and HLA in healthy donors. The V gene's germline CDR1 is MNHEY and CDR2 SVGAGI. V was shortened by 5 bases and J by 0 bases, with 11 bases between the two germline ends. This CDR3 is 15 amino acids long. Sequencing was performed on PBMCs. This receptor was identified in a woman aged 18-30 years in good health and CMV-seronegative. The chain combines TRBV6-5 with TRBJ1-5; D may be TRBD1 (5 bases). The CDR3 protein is CASSQTASSNQPQHF. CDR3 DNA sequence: TGTGCCAGCAGTCAGACAGCTAGTAGCAATCAGCCCCAGCATTTT.